This entry features one TCR beta chain sequence. Its antigen is unknown. Reprocessing the 5' RACE reads, TCRdb reports a single entry for every CDR3 protein and omits DNA. In total, the table holds under 500,000 distinct CDR3 sequences. The record originates from a study of T cells expressing NK-cell markers. Study-wide background: Of eight sequenced donors, seven were HCMV-seropositive and one HCMV-seronegative.

CDR1 and CDR2 from the germline V gene are LGHNA and YSLEER. The CDR3 consists of 14 residues. Study-level results: Of the CD8+ T cell pool in roughly six donors, roughly 1.0-8% was accounted for by dominant NKG2C+ clonotypes. No clear determination of HCMV specificity was made for expanded NKG2C+ T cell clones. These clonotypes also led the CD3+CD56-NKG2C+ fraction in a handful of donors.

The source of this sequence is a woman between 18 and 75 years old in good health. Specimen: blood T cells: a sorted CD56 or NKG2C T cell subset, CD4+ or CD8+ T cells, or bulk PBMC T cells (not recorded which). V is TRBV4-3 and J is TRBJ1-1; the D gene TCRdb calls, TRBD1, cannot be checked with no DNA. The CDR3 reads CASSQNNLDREAFF.